This TCR beta chain was recovered during a study of T cells in lung cancer brain metastases. Overall study findings and caveats: Most clones were lesion-specific, with limited overlap between paired lesions (Morisita 0.23). Brain metastases had fewer unique productive clones than primaries (median 1540 versus 4551).

With regard to this clone: Its specificity is unknown.

Measured with immunoSEQ multiplex PCR; TCRdb has only the in-frame clones, and not every one. Here the sample spans 3,500 or so clones, 85% to 90% being singletons. Trimming cost V 3 bases and J 2 bases; bases outside gene matches: 7. The CDR3 sequence is 16 residues long. CDR1 and CDR2 from the germline V gene are SGHDT and YYEEEE. This TCR came from a man in his 60s with non-small cell lung cancer. The specimen sequenced was tumor tissue from the primary lung tumor. J is TRBJ2-3 and V is TRBV5-6; TRBD2 matches 9 bases. The CDR3 spells CASSYRASGVTDTQYF. As DNA, the CDR3 is TGTGCCAGCAGCTACAGGGCTAGCGGGGTCACAGATACGCAGTATTTT.